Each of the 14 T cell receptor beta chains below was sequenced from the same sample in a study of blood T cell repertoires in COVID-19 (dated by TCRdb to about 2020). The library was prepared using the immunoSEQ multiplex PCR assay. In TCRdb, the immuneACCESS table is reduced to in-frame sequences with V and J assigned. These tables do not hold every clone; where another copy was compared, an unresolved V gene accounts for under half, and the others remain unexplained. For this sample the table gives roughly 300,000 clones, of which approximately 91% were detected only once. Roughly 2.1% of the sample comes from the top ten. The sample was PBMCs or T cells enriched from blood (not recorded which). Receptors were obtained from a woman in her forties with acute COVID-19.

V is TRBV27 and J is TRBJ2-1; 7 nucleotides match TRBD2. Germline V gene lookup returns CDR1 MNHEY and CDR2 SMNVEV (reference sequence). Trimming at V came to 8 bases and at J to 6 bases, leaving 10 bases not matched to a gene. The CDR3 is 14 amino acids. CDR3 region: CASGLAGPSNEQFF. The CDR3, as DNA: TGTGCCAGCGGGTTAGCGGGCCCGTCCAATGAGCAGTTCTTC.

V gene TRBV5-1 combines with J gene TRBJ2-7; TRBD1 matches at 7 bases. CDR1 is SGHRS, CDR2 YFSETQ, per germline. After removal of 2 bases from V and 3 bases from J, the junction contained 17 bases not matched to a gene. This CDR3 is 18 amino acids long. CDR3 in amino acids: CASSFVGPDRDRSYEQYF. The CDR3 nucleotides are TGCGCCAGCAGCTTTGTTGGGCCAGACCGGGACAGAAGCTACGAGCAGTACTTC.

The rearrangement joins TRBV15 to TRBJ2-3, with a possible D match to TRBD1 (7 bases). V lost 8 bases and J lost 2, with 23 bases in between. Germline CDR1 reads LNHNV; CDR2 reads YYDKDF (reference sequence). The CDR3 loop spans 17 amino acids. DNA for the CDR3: TGTGCCACCCAGGGGGGCGGGCAGGGAGCTTTCACAGATACGCAGTATTTT. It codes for CATQGGGQGAFTDTQYF.

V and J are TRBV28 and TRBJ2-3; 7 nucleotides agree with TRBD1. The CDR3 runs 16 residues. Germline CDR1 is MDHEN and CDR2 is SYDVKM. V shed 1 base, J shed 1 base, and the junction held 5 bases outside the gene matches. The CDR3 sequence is CASSLSRDRGTDTQYF. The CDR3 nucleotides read TGTGCCAGCAGTTTATCCCGGGACAGAGGCACAGATACGCAGTATTTT.

The chain's CDR3 is CATSGGKGTDTQYF. The CDR3 nucleotides are TGTGCCACCAGTGGCGGGAAGGGGACAGATACGCAGTATTTT. This chain joins TRBV24-1 and TRBJ2-3; D is perhaps TRBD2 (6 bases). The V end lost 5 bases, the J end lost 3 bases, and 11 bases lay between the germline ends. There are 14 residues in the CDR3. Germline V gives CDR1 KGHDR, CDR2 SFDVKD.

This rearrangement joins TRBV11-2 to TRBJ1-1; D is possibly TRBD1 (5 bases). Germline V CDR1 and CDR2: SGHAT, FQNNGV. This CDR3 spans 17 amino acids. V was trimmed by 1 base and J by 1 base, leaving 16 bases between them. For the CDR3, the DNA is TGTGCCAGCAGCTTAGGCCCCCGGGCGGGGGGGAACACTGAAGCTTTCTTT. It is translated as CASSLGPRAGGNTEAFF.

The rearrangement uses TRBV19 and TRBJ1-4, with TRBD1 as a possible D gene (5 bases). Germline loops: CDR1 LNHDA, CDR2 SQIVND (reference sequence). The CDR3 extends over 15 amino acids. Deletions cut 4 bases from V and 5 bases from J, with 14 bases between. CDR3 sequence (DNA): TGTGCCAGTAGTAGCTCGCGGGGACTGAATGAAAAACTGTTTTTT. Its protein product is CASSSSRGLNEKLFF.

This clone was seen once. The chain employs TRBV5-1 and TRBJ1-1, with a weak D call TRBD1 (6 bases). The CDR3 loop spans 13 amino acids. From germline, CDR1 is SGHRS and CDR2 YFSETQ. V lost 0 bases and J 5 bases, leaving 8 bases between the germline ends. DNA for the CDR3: TGCGCCAGCAGCTTGGACAGGGTTACTGAAGCTTTCTTT. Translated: CASSLDRVTEAFF.

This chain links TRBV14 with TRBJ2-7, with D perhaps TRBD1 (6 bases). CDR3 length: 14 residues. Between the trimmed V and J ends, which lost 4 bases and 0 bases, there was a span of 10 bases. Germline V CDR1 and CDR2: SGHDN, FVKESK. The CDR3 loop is CASSPDSSSYEQYF. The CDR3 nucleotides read TGTGCCAGCAGCCCGGACAGTAGCTCCTACGAGCAGTACTTC.

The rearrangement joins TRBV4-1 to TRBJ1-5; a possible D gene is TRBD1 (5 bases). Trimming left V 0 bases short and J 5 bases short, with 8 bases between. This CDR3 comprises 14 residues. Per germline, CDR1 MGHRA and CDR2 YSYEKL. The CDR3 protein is CASSQDRGDQPQHF. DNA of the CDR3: TGCGCCAGCAGCCAAGACCGGGGGGATCAGCCCCAGCATTTT.

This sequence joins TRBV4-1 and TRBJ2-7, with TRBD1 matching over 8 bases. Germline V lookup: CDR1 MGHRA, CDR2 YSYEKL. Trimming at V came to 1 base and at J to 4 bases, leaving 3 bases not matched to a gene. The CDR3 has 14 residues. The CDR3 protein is CASSQADREYEQYF. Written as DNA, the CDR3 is TGCGCCAGCAGCCAAGCGGACAGGGAGTACGAGCAGTACTTC.

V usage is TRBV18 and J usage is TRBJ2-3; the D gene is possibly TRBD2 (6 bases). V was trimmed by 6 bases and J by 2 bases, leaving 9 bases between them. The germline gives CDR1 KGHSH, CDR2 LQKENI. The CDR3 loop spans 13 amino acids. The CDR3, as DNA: TGTGCCAGCTCTCCGGGACTCACAGATACGCAGTATTTT. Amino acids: CASSPGLTDTQYF.

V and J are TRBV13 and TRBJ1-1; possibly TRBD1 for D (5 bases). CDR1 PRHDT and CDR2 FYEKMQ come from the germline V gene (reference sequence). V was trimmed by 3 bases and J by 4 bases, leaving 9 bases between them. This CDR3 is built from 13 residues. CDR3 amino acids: CASSFGGITEAFF. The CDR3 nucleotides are TGTGCCAGCAGCTTCGGGGGGATCACTGAAGCTTTCTTT.

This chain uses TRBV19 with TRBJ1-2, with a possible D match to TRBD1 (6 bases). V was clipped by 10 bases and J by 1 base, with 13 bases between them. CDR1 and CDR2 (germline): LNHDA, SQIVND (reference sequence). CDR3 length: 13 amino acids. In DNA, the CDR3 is TGTGCCACCCGGGGGGGGCTTAACTATGGCTACACCTTC. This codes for CATRGGLNYGYTF.